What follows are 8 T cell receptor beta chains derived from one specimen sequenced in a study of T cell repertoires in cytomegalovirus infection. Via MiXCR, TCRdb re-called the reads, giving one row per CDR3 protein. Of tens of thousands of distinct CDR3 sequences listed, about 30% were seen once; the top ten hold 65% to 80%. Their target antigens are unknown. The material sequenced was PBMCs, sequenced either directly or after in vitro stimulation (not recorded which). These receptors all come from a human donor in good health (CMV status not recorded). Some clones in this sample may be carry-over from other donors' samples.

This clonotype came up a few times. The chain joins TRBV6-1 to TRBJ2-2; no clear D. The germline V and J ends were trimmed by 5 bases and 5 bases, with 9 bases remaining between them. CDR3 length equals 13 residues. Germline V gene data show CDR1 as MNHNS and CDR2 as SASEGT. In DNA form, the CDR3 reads TGTGCCAGCAGTCTGGTGAGAACCGGGGAGCTGTTTTTT. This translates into CASSLVRTGELFF.

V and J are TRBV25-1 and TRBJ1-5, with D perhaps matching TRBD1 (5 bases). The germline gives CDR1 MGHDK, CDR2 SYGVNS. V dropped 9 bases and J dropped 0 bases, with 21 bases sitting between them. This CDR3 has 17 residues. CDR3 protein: CASYHAARTNSNQPQHF. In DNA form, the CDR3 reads TGTGCCAGTTATCATGCGGCGAGGACAAATAGCAATCAGCCCCAGCATTTT.

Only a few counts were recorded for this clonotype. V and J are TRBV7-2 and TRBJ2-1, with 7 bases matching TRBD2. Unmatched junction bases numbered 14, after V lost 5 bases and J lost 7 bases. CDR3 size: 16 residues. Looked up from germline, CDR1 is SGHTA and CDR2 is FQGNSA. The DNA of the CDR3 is TGTGCCAGCAGCCCGGGGAGGGGATTGGGTCAAAATGAGCAGTTCTTC. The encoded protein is CASSPGRGLGQNEQFF.

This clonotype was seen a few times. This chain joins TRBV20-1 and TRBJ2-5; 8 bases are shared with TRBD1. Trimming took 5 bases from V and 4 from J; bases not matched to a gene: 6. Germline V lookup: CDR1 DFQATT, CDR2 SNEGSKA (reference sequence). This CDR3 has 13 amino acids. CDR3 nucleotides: TGCAGTGCTCTGACAGGGGTACCAGAGACCCAGTACTTC. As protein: CSALTGVPETQYF.

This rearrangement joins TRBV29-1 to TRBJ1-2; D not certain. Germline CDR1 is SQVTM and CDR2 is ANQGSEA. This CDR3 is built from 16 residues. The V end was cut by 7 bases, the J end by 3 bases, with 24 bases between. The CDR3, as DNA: TGCAGCGCCTTAGTAGAAGTGCAAGGTGACTACTATGGCTACACCTTC. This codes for CSALVEVQGDYYGYTF.

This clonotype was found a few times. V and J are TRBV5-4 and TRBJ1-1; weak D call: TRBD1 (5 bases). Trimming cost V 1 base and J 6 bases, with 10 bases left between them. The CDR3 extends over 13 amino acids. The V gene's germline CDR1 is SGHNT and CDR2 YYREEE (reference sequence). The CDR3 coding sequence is TGTGCCAGCAGCTTGCCCCGGGACCCTGAAGCTTTCTTT. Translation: CASSLPRDPEAFF.

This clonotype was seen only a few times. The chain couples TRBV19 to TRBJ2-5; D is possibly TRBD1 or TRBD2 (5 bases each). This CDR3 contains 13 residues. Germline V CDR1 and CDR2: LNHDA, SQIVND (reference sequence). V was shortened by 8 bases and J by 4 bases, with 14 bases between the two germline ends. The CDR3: CASGRQRGETQYF. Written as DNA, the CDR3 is TGTGCCAGTGGAAGGCAGAGGGGAGAGACCCAGTACTTC.

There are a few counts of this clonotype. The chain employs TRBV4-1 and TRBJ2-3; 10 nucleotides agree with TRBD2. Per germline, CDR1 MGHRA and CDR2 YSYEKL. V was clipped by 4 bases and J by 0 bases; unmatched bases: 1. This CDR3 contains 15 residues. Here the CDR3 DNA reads TGCGCCAGCAGCCGGACTAGCGGAAGCACAGATACGCAGTATTTT. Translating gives CASSRTSGSTDTQYF.